Listed below are T cell receptor beta chains from one sample, sequenced in a study of human T cells and chemical hapten exposure. TCRdb recomputed calls from the RACE reads with MiXCR, one row per CDR3 protein. This table has approximately 100,000 distinct CDR3 sequences, more than 7% appearing once. Sequencing used whole blood, obtained in connection with sensitization to the hapten diphenylcyclopropenone (DPC). These receptors all come from a woman aged 40 to 50 with alopecia areata. Some clones in this sample may be carry-over from other donors' samples. Each CDR3 is given with its conserved first and last residue.

CDR3	V
CASSVTTNPYNEQFF	TRBV9
CASSYSVGNQPQHF	TRBV6-5
CASSPSGTEAHGYTF	TRBV7-2
CASSVRRGDEKLFF	TRBV27
CASSLEALYEQYF	TRBV11-3
CASSHPGQGGQPQHF	TRBV4-1
CASSPEAGLEGYTF	TRBV7-9
CASRSHSAGNNSPLHF	TRBV12-3/TRBV12-4
CATSRPESEAFF	TRBV15
CSVQGDYGYTF	TRBV29-1
CASLGQGDTEAFF	TRBV10-3
CASSPIGGGQETQYF	TRBV7-2
CASSREDHTGIGEKLFF	TRBV4-1
CASSQAGDRAEFF	TRBV4-1
CASSLPGGPRNEQFF	TRBV5-1
CASSPSGLAAETQYF	TRBV4-3
CSARDRGRFETQYF	TRBV29-1
CASSDRVYSGNTIYF	TRBV12-3/TRBV12-4
CASSASLTVYNEQFF	TRBV7-2
CSARDSQGSGGYNEQFF	TRBV20-1
CATRDREGQPQHF	TRBV27
CATSVLRGGTEAFF	TRBV15
CASSEGAGGGDIQYF	TRBV9
CASSLARLSYNEQFF	TRBV7-2
CTSSQDGRGQGKSDCNSPLHF	TRBV1
CASSPREGSYEQYF	TRBV27
CATSDFGDISNTGELFF	TRBV24-1
CASSPACGQAINEKLFF	TRBV21-1
CASSAGYEQYF	TRBV11-2